The 32 T cell receptor beta chains below come from one sample, sequenced in a study of shared clonotypes between healthy human individuals. Sequencing used immunoSEQ multiplex PCR; TCRdb keeps in-frame clones, though not all of them. The data contain approximately 530,000 clones, almost 97% of them singletons. Sequenced sample: naive CD4+ T cells sorted from blood. Subset in this sample: CD45RA+ positively selected. Receptors were obtained from a woman under 40 in good health.

CDR3 residues: CAWSLRGYEQYF. CDR3 nucleotide sequence: TGTGCCTGGAGCCTCAGGGGCTACGAGCAGTACTTC. This chain connects TRBV30 to TRBJ2-7, with TRBD1 as a possible D gene (6 bases). The CDR3 spans 12 residues. The germline V gene encodes CDR1 GTSNPN and CDR2 SVGIG (reference sequence). V was shortened by 3 bases and J by 3 bases, with 9 bases between the two germline ends.

This clone has more than one count but fewer than ten. The V gene is TRBV28, the J gene TRBJ2-7; TRBD2 aligns across 8 bases. The germline gives CDR1 MDHEN, CDR2 SYDVKM. The CDR3 loop spans 14 amino acids. Trimming removed 6 bases from V and 2 bases from J; junction bases left unmatched: 6. CDR3 region: CASRSAGETYEQYF. The CDR3 DNA reads TGTGCCAGCAGGTCAGCGGGAGAAACCTACGAGCAGTACTTC. The full variable domain, in which reference TRBV28 and TRBJ2-7 provide the parts outside the CDR3, is DVKVTQSSRYLVKRTGEKVFLECVQDMDHENMFWYRQDPGLGLRLIYFSYDVKMKEKGDIPEGYSVSREKKERFSLILESASTNQTSMYLCASRSAGETYEQYFGPGTRLTVT.

V and J are TRBV29-1 and TRBJ1-5; TRBD1 aligns across 9 bases. The CDR3 is made up of 15 amino acids. V lost 3 bases and J lost 9; bases outside the gene matches: 12. Looked up from germline, CDR1 is SQVTM and CDR2 is ANQGSEA. CDR3 coding DNA: TGCAGCGTTGATTTGGACAGGGGCAGTGGTTGGCCCCAGCATTTT. This sequence encodes CSVDLDRGSGWPQHF.

The chain is built from TRBV6-4 and TRBJ2-5; D is possibly TRBD1 (6 bases). The J call is in doubt because the DNA end fits TRBJ2-7 better. The V gene's germline CDR1 is MRHNA and CDR2 SNTAGT. This CDR3 spans 13 amino acids. The chain's CDR3 is CASSRDTNYEQYF. CDR3 DNA sequence: TGTGCCAGCAGTCGGGACACAAACTACGAGCAGTACTTC.

V usage is TRBV6-1 and J usage is TRBJ1-1, with unresolved D. There are 13 residues in the CDR3. The V gene's germline CDR1 is MNHNS and CDR2 SASEGT. V was shortened by 7 bases and J by 0 bases, with 9 bases between the two germline ends. The CDR3 nucleotides read TGTGCCAGCATGGTACTCGTGAACACTGAAGCTTTCTTT. The encoded protein is CASMVLVNTEAFF.

The chain uses TRBV5-4 and TRBJ2-1, with 13 bases identical to TRBD2. J was trimmed by 4 bases and V by 5 bases; bases with no gene match: 3. The CDR3 extends over 15 amino acids. Per the germline V gene, CDR1 is SGHNT and CDR2 is YYREEE (reference sequence). This chain's CDR3 is CASSSGLAGYNEQFF. The CDR3 DNA follows: TGTGCCAGCAGTTCGGGACTAGCGGGATACAATGAGCAGTTCTTC.

This clone was found once. V usage is TRBV30 and J usage is TRBJ2-7; possibly TRBD1 for D (6 bases). The CDR3 loop spans 14 amino acids. Germline V gene lookup returns CDR1 GTSNPN and CDR2 SVGIG (reference sequence). Trimming took off 3 bases at V and 3 bases at J, with 15 bases between the two ends. CDR3 region: CAWRSRGSGYEQYF. CDR3 bases: TGTGCCTGGAGGAGCAGGGGATCGGGCTACGAGCAGTACTTC.

The chain couples TRBV4-1 to TRBJ2-7, with D possibly TRBD2 on 6 matching bases. V lost 4 bases to trimming and J lost 0 bases, with 13 bases between them. Germline CDR1 MGHRA, CDR2 YSYEKL. CDR3 length: 15 amino acids. The CDR3 DNA is TGCGCCAGCAGCCCGCTAGCGTTTGTCTCCTACGAGCAGTACTTC. It codes for CASSPLAFVSYEQYF.

V is TRBV28 and J is TRBJ1-2; D is unclear. Germline V lookup: CDR1 MDHEN, CDR2 SYDVKM. Trimming shortened V by 3 bases and J by 2 bases, and 7 bases separated the two germline ends. The CDR3 is 13 residues long. For the CDR3, the DNA is TGTGCCAGCAGTTTCCGGATAAACTATGGCTACACCTTC. Translated, it gives CASSFRINYGYTF.

This clone has only one observation. The chain links TRBV27 to TRBJ2-5; D is undetermined. The J call may be wrong; the DNA end is better matched by TRBJ2-7. The CDR3 extends over 14 amino acids. Germline CDR1 and CDR2: MNHEY and SMNVEV (reference sequence). The CDR3 protein is CASSLSSGWGEQYF. CDR3 in DNA: TGTGCCAGCAGTTTATCGTCCGGTTGGGGCGAGCAGTACTTC.

V gene TRBV29-1 combines with J gene TRBJ1-2; TRBD1 matches 11 bases. Germline assignment: CDR1 SQVTM and CDR2 ANQGSEA. After removal of 1 base from V and 4 bases from J, the junction contained 5 bases not matched to a gene. The CDR3 loop spans 15 amino acids. CDR3 protein: CSVEVRTGGSYGYTF. CDR3 coding DNA: TGCAGCGTTGAAGTCCGGACAGGGGGCAGCTATGGCTACACCTTC.

V is TRBV5-1 and J is TRBJ2-7; 10 nucleotides match TRBD1. Trimming cost V 4 bases and J 4 bases; bases outside gene matches: 8. The CDR3 has 15 amino acids. Germline assignment: CDR1 SGHRS and CDR2 YFSETQ. As DNA, the CDR3 is TGCGCCAGCAGCGGGGAGACAGGGGGCGAGTACGAGCAGTACTTC. Its translation is CASSGETGGEYEQYF.

This clone was seen once. This chain uses TRBV27 with TRBJ2-3; 7 nucleotides line up with TRBD2. Germline-derived CDR1 and CDR2 are MNHEY and SMNVEV (reference sequence). This CDR3 contains 18 residues. V lost 1 base to trimming and J lost 0 bases; unmatched junction nucleotides: 10. CDR3 nucleotide sequence: TGTGCCAGCAGTTTATTAGCGGCTAGCGGACGTAGCACAGATACGCAGTATTTT. Translated, it gives CASSLLAASGRSTDTQYF.

This chain joins TRBV19 and TRBJ2-1; the D gene is possibly TRBD2 (5 bases). Trimming cost V 6 bases and J 9 bases, with 15 bases left between them. CDR1 is LNHDA and CDR2 is SQIVND in the germline V gene (reference sequence). This CDR3 contains 13 residues. The CDR3 sequence: CASSWGVSFEQFF. Written as DNA, the CDR3 is TGTGCCAGTAGCTGGGGAGTTTCGTTTGAGCAGTTCTTC.

This chain links TRBV27 with TRBJ2-1, with TRBD1 identical over 7 bases. Trimming took 3 bases from V and 1 from J; bases not matched to a gene: 0. The CDR3 runs to 14 residues. Germline CDR1 is MNHEY and CDR2 is SMNVEV (reference sequence). CDR3 loop: CASSFRGSYNEQFF. The CDR3 DNA reads as TGTGCCAGCAGTTTCAGGGGGTCCTACAATGAGCAGTTCTTC.

V usage is TRBV6-5 and J usage is TRBJ1-4; D gene unclear. Germline CDR1 and CDR2: MNHEY and SVGAGI. V lost 8 bases to trimming and J lost 0 bases, with 4 bases between them. The CDR3 loop spans 12 amino acids. The CDR3 loop is CASHATNEKLFF. CDR3 DNA: TGTGCCAGCCATGCAACTAATGAAAAACTGTTTTTT.

This chain joins TRBV4-2 and TRBJ1-3; D remains unclear. The germline gives CDR1 LGHNA, CDR2 YNFKEQ. This CDR3 comprises 11 residues. V was shortened by 4 bases and J by 4 bases, with 2 bases between the two germline ends. CDR3 region: CASSLGNTIYF. For the CDR3, the DNA is TGTGCCAGCAGCCTCGGAAACACCATATATTTT.

CDR3 loop: CATAGSPGANVLTF. The CDR3 DNA reads as TGTGCCACCGCAGGGAGCCCAGGGGCCAACGTCCTGACTTTC. The rearrangement links TRBV6-5 to TRBJ2-6; possibly TRBD1 or TRBD2 for D (5 bases each). This CDR3 region has 14 residues. The germline V and J ends were trimmed by 10 bases and 4 bases, with 14 bases remaining between them. CDR1 and CDR2 from the germline V gene are MNHEY and SVGAGI.

The chain links TRBV6-5 to TRBJ2-7; possibly TRBD1 for D (5 bases). This CDR3 contains 13 residues. Germline-derived CDR1 and CDR2 are MNHEY and SVGAGI. Trimming removed 6 bases at V and 4 bases at J, with 13 bases between. CDR3 DNA: TGTGCCAGCAGGGATATCCGACAGTACGAGCAGTACTTC. This gives the protein CASRDIRQYEQYF.

The chain employs TRBV19 and TRBJ1-5; no clear D. Trimming removed 9 bases at V and 0 bases at J, with 15 bases between. The germline V gene has CDR1 LNHDA and CDR2 SQIVND (reference sequence). The CDR3 totals 15 residues. The CDR3 region has the DNA TGTGCCAGCACCCGGACCAGGCTTAGCAATCAGCCCCAGCATTTT. Translation: CASTRTRLSNQPQHF.

The J gene is TRBJ2-7, the V gene TRBV5-8; 7 bases are shared with TRBD1. CDR1 and CDR2 from the germline V gene are SGHTS and YDEGEE. V lost 2 bases and J lost 6; bases outside the gene matches: 8. The CDR3 runs to 14 residues. The CDR3 loop reads CASSLTGAVGEQYF. The CDR3 coding sequence is TGTGCCAGCAGCTTAACAGGGGCTGTTGGCGAGCAGTACTTC.

As regards this clone: This sample also contains other DNA sequences that code for the same CDR3. The rearrangement joins TRBV19 to TRBJ2-5, with unresolved D. The ends were cut back, 2 bases at V and 2 bases at J, with 6 bases in the middle. This CDR3 has 13 residues. CDR1 and CDR2 from the germline V gene are LNHDA and SQIVND (reference sequence). As DNA, the CDR3 is TGTGCCAGTAGTATACAAAGTCAAGAGACCCAGTACTTC. Translated: CASSIQSQETQYF.

This chain links TRBV5-1 with TRBJ1-5; TRBD1 aligns across 8 bases. CDR3 size: 14 residues. V lost 4 bases and J lost 2; bases outside the gene matches: 2. Germline lookup yields CDR1 SGHRS and CDR2 YFSETQ. This CDR3 reads CASSPDRGNQPQHF. CDR3 DNA: TGCGCCAGCAGCCCGGACAGGGGCAATCAGCCCCAGCATTTT.

The V gene is TRBV6-6, the J gene TRBJ1-1, with unresolved D. Germline loops: CDR1 MNHNY, CDR2 SVGAGI (reference sequence). The CDR3 sequence is 11 residues long. The ends were cut back, 2 bases at V and 6 bases at J, with 4 bases in the middle. CDR3 protein: CASSYEAEAFF. Here the CDR3 DNA reads TGTGCCAGCAGTTACGAGGCTGAAGCTTTCTTT.

This sequence joins TRBV29-1 and TRBJ2-2; TRBD1 or TRBD2 may be the D gene (5 bases each). The germline gives CDR1 SQVTM, CDR2 ANQGSEA. This CDR3 comprises 14 residues. V lost 3 bases and J lost 0, with 8 bases in between. The CDR3 region is CSVEGRTNTGELFF. The CDR3 DNA is TGCAGCGTTGAGGGACGGACGAACACCGGGGAGCTGTTTTTT.

The rearrangement uses TRBV14 and TRBJ2-1, with 9 bases identical to TRBD2. The ends lost 2 bases at V and 4 bases at J; junction bases unmatched: 0. The CDR3 consists of 14 residues. Germline values: CDR1 SGHDN, CDR2 FVKESK. The CDR3 DNA reads as TGTGCCAGCAGCCAACTAGCGGGATACAATGAGCAGTTCTTC. Translated: CASSQLAGYNEQFF. Drawing the rest from reference TRBV14 and TRBJ2-1, the complete variable domain is EAGVTQFPSHSVIEKGQTVTLRCDPISGHDNLYWYRRVMGKEIKFLLHFVKESKQDESGMPNNRFLAERTGGTYSTLKVQPAELEDSGVYFCASSQLAGYNEQFFGPGTRLTVL.

V usage is TRBV18 and J usage is TRBJ2-2; 7 bases fit TRBD1. The CDR3 sequence is 16 residues long. In germline, CDR1 is KGHSH, CDR2 LQKENI. The V segment lost 3 bases and the J segment 2 bases; nucleotides outside the gene matches: 6. This CDR3 reads CASSPRQGSNTGELFF. The CDR3, as DNA: TGTGCCAGCTCACCCCGACAGGGTTCAAACACCGGGGAGCTGTTTTTT.

The CDR3 DNA reads TGCGCCAGCAGTGCCGCGGGAGAGCCCACAGGGCAGTTCTTC. Translated, it gives CASSAAGEPTGQFF. This chain connects TRBV10-1 to TRBJ2-1; the match to TRBD2 covers 7 bases. The CDR3 totals 14 residues. Germline V gene sequence: CDR1 WNHNN, CDR2 SYGVQD (reference sequence). V shed 4 bases, J shed 12 bases, and the junction held 12 bases outside the gene matches.

The CDR3 sequence is CASSVDGRETQYF. As DNA, the CDR3 is TGTGCCAGCAGTGTAGACGGCCGGGAGACCCAGTACTTC. The V and J genes are TRBV6-1 and TRBJ2-5, with D hard to call. Germline V CDR1 and CDR2: MNHNS, SASEGT. The CDR3 runs to 13 residues. The V and J ends lost 4 bases and 5 bases respectively, with 11 bases between them.

The chain joins TRBV28 to TRBJ1-2; no clear D gene. Germline V CDR1 and CDR2: MDHEN, SYDVKM. This CDR3 region has 13 residues. The germline V and J ends were trimmed by 6 bases and 1 base, with 9 bases remaining between them. The DNA of the CDR3 is TGTGCCAGCAGCTCACAGATTAACTATGGCTACACCTTC. This encodes CASSSQINYGYTF.

The rearrangement joins TRBV19 to TRBJ2-7, with D perhaps assigned TRBD1 or TRBD2 (6 bases each). Trimming stripped 8 bases from V and 5 bases from J, with 22 bases between. Germline-derived CDR1 and CDR2 are LNHDA and SQIVND (reference sequence). This CDR3 is built from 15 residues. CDR3 sequence (DNA): TGTGCCAGTTCCCGACGGGGGCGGGGCCAAAACGAGCAGTACTTC. Residues: CASSRRGRGQNEQYF.

The J gene is TRBJ2-7, the V gene TRBV19; 8 bases line up with TRBD2. This CDR3 comprises 14 residues. J lost 2 bases, V lost 6 bases, and 6 bases had no gene match. Germline loops: CDR1 LNHDA, CDR2 SQIVND (reference sequence). The CDR3 loop reads CASSSGRETYEQYF. CDR3 sequence (DNA): TGTGCCAGTAGCAGCGGGAGAGAGACCTACGAGCAGTACTTC.